The T cell receptor (beta chain) under discussion was sequenced for a study of shared clonotypes between healthy human individuals. Comments on this clone: This sample includes further DNA sequences coding for the same CDR3.

In the authors' methods: Owing to the provision of junction-only sequences devoid of quality scores by immunoSEQ, filtering differed. Libraries were prepared by immunoSEQ multiplex PCR; TCRdb keeps only in-frame clonotypes and omits some of them. That table gives V, J and clone size, and the DNA gave D and trimming. The sample holds around 610,000 clones, 90% to 97% seen once. The naive CD8 fraction comprised CD45RO-negative cells positively selected for CCR7 and excluded terminally differentiated effector memory CD45RA+ cells. Sequencing was performed on naive CD8+ T cells sorted from blood. This TCR derives from a woman in her thirties in good health.

In nucleotides, the CDR3 is TGTGCCAGCAGCTGGGGGACTAGCTACGAGCAGTACTTC. Protein sequence: CASSWGTSYEQYF. V usage is TRBV13 and J usage is TRBJ2-7, with 8 bases fitting TRBD2. J lost 3 bases, V lost 4 bases, and 2 bases had no gene match. This CDR3 spans 13 amino acids. The V gene's germline CDR1 is PRHDT and CDR2 FYEKMQ (reference sequence).